This TCR beta chain was sequenced for a study of T-cell reconstitution after alpha-beta-depleted transplantation in children. The library targeted TCRbeta and was prepared with unique molecular identifiers. Using its own MiXCR run on the PCR reads, TCRdb lists one record per CDR3 protein. This table has 500,000 to 650,000 distinct CDR3 sequences, 9.5% to 12% appearing once. In its sample, this clonotype was seen a few times. The clonotype originates from a female patient aged 2-9 years who had a stem cell transplant for aplastic anemia, so the T cells may come from the graft donor. This sample comprised PBMCs, mostly from graft donor cells, obtained 180 days after TCRalphabeta/CD19-depleted stem cell transplant.

In DNA, the CDR3 is TGTGCCAGTAGTATTCCCTGGGACCACTCCCATGAGCAGTTCTTC. Its protein is CASSIPWDHSHEQFF. The V call is TRBV19, the J call TRBJ2-1; D is tentatively TRBD1 or TRBD2 (5 bases each). The V end lost 3 bases, the J end lost 8 bases, and 17 bases lay between the germline ends. This CDR3 spans 15 amino acids. Germline assignment: CDR1 LNHDA and CDR2 SQIVND (reference sequence).